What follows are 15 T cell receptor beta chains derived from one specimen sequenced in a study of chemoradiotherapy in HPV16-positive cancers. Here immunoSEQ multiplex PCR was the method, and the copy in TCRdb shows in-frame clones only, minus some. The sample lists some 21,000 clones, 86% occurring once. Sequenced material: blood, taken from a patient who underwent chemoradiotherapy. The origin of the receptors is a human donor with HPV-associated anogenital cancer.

CDR3 amino acids: CSVEQGATGYTF. In DNA, the CDR3 is TGCAGCGTTGAACAGGGGGCGACTGGCTACACCTTC. The chain is built from TRBV29-1 and TRBJ1-2, with 8 bases aligning to TRBD1. V was pared by 2 bases and J by 7 bases, with 3 bases of the junction left unmatched. The germline V gene has CDR1 SQVTM and CDR2 ANQGSEA. This CDR3 comprises 12 residues.

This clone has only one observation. DNA of the CDR3: TGTGCCAGCAGCTTCTCGGGGGAGGCTGTCGACGAGCAGTACTTC. The encoded protein is CASSFSGEAVDEQYF. The V and J genes are TRBV7-2 and TRBJ2-7; perhaps TRBD2 as D (6 bases). This CDR3 region has 15 residues. Germline V gives CDR1 SGHTA, CDR2 FQGNSA. Deletions cut 3 bases from V and 5 bases from J, with 17 bases between.

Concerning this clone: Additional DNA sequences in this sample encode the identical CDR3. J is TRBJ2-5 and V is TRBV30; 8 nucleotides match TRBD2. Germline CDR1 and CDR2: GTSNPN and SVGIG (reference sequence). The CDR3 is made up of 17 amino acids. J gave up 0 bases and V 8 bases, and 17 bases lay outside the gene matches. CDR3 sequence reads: CAGRGSSGGGYQETQYF. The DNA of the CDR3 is TGTGCCGGGCGTGGATCCTCCGGGGGGGGGTACCAAGAGACCCAGTACTTC.

The CDR3 is CASSPSQANEKLFF. The CDR3 region has the DNA TGTGCCAGCAGTCCTTCCCAGGCTAATGAAAAACTGTTTTTT. V usage is TRBV6-5 and J usage is TRBJ1-4; D remains ambiguous. Germline V gene sequence: CDR1 MNHEY, CDR2 SVGAGI. Deletions cut 5 bases from V and 3 bases from J, with 10 bases between. This CDR3 spans 14 amino acids.

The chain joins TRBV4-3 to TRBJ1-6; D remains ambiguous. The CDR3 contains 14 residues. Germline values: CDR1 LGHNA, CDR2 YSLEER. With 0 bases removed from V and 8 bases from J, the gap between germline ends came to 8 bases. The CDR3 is CASSQEGIYSPLHF. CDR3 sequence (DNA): TGCGCCAGCAGCCAAGAAGGAATTTATTCACCCCTCCACTTT.

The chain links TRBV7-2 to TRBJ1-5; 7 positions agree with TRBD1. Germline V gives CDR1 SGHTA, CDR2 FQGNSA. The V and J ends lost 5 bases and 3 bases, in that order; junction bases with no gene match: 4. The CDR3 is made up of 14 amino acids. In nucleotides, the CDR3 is TGTGCCAGCAGCCGGGACAGAAACAATCAGCCCCAGCATTTT. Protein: CASSRDRNNQPQHF.

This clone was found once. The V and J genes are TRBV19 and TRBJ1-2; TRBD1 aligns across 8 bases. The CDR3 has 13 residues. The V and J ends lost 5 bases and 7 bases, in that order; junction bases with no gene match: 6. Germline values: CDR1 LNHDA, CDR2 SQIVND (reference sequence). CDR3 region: CASSGQGASGYTF. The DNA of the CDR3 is TGTGCCAGTAGTGGGCAGGGGGCCAGTGGCTACACCTTC.

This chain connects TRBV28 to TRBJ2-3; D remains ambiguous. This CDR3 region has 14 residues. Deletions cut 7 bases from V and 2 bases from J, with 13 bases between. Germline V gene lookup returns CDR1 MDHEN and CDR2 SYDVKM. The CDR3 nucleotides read TGTGCCAGCATGGGGTTCCCCGACACAGATACGCAGTATTTT. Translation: CASMGFPDTDTQYF.

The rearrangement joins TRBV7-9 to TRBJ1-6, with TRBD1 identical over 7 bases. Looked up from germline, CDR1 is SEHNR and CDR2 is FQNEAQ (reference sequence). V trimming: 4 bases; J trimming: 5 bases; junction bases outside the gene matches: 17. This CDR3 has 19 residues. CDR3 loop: CASSSHSGGTESNNSPLHF. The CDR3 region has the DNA TGTGCCAGCAGCTCACATAGCGGTGGGACAGAGTCGAATAATTCACCCCTCCACTTT.

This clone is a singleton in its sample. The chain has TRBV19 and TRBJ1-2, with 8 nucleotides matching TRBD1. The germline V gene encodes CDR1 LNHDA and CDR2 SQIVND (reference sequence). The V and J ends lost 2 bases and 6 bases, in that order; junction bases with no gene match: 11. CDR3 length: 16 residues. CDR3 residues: CASSITSDRDRNGYTF. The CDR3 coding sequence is TGTGCCAGTAGTATAACATCGGACAGGGATAGGAATGGCTACACCTTC.

In DNA, the CDR3 is TGTGCCAGTAGGTGGGTTAGCACAGATACGCAGTATTTT. Amino acid sequence: CASRWVSTDTQYF. The rearrangement links TRBV19 to TRBJ2-3; D ambiguous. The CDR3 has 13 residues. CDR1 is LNHDA, CDR2 SQIVND, per germline (reference sequence). Between the trimmed V and J ends, which lost 6 bases and 0 bases, there was a span of 7 bases.

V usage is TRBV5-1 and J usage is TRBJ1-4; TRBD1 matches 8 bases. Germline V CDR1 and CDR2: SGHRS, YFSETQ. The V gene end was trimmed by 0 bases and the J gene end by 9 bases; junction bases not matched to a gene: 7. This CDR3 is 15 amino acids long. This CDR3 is CASSLATGGSKKLFF. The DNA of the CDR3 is TGCGCCAGCAGCTTGGCCACAGGGGGAAGTAAAAAACTGTTTTTT.

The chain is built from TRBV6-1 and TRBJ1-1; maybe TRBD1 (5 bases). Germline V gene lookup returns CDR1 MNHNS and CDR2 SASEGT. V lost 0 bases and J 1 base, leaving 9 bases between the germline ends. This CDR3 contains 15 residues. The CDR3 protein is CASSEAGGTNTEAFF. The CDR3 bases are TGTGCCAGCAGTGAAGCGGGGGGGACGAACACTGAAGCTTTCTTT.

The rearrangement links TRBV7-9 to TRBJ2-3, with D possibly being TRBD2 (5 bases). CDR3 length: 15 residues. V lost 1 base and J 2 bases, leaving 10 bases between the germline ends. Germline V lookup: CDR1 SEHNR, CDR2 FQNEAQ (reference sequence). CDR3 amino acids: CASSLGLAYTDTQYF. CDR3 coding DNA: TGTGCCAGCAGCTTAGGCCTAGCCTACACAGATACGCAGTATTTT.

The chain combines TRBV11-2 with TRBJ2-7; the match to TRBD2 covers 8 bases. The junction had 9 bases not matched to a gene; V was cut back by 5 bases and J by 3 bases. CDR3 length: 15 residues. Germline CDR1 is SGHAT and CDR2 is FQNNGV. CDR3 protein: CASSPEAGDGYEQYF. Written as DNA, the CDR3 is TGTGCCAGCAGCCCTGAAGCGGGAGACGGCTACGAGCAGTACTTC. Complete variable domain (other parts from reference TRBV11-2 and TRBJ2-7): EAGVAQSPRYKIIEKRQSVAFWCNPISGHATLYWYQQILGQGPKLLIQFQNNGVVDDSQLPKDRFSAERLKGVDSTLKIQPAKLEDSAVYLCASSPEAGDGYEQYFGPGTRLTVT.